Here is one TCR beta chain with its context. What this receptor recognizes is not known. No per-base quality is available; no much larger clone lies one base away. This specimen belongs to a study of spatial heterogeneity in lung cancer (dated by TCRdb to the late 2010s). Study-level background: Beta-chain transcripts were consistently detected in greater numbers than alpha-chain transcripts, which likely reflects a higher abundance of beta-chain transcripts. In tumor regions, TCR transcript counts showed a strong correlation with a T cell transcriptional module score derived from matched bulk RNA-seq. In the raw uncorrected reads, each unique combination of TCR and UMI appeared on average more than ten times. TCR alpha and beta repertoires were quantitatively compared across multiple tumor regions, matched nontumor lung and blood in non-small cell lung cancer. Nonsynonymous mutation counts, determined by whole-exome sequencing of tumor tissue, were related to TCR repertoire features. At surgery, 220 tumor regions, roughly 63 matched nontumor lung samples and about 56 PBMC samples were TCR-sequenced for both alpha and beta chains.

The library was generated by 5' RACE. Sequencing used a NextSeq 500. To allow correction of PCR and sequencing errors, the TCR library protocol tagged every TCR cDNA molecule with a unique molecular identifier. The original pipeline was this. TCR identification, UMI-based error correction and CDR3 extraction were all carried out with Decombinator tools. Expanded TCRs were defined as those above a frequency of 2 per 1,000, corresponding to the top 1% of the tumor frequency distribution. Expanded tumor TCRs were classed as regional if statistically deemed absent (corrected P<0.05) from at least one tumor region, otherwise ubiquitous. Renyi diversity was computed with the R vegan package after each repertoire had been subsampled 100 times to 5,000 TCRs. CDR3 similarity networks were constructed using string-kernel similarity of amino acid triplets, with links drawn between CDR3s whose pairwise similarity was above 0.82. Using fastp trimming at Q25 and MiXCR clonotype assembly, TCRdb reanalyzed the public sequencing data and kept in-frame beta chains. Rows matching on CDR3 protein sequence are summarized as one entry with the most common DNA and genes. The authors' filters were not applied to this entry. Across this sample there are fewer than 9,000 distinct CDR3 sequences, with 15% to 20% seen only once. The ten largest clones take up around 12% of the sample.

Results and caveats for the whole study, not just this receptor: TCR-seq coverage of tumor T cells was estimated at only approximately 7% for alpha chains and approximately 12% for beta chains. Additional single-cell paired TCR alpha and beta sequencing was considered necessary to confirm, at a functional level, the hypothesis that regional TCRs recognize regional mutations. The number of expanded intratumoral alpha and beta TCRs correlated with the tumor nonsynonymous mutation count. The count of ubiquitous expanded TCRs correlated with the count of ubiquitous nonsynonymous mutations, and the count of regional expanded TCRs correlated with the count of regional nonsynonymous mutations.

The time point label for this specimen denotes: sample taken at primary tumor resection. Donors were around 71 patients with early-stage, untreated non-small cell lung cancer from the lung TRACERx cohort. Whole RNA extracted from tumor and nontumor lung tissue, or from cryopreserved PBMC samples, was used for TCR sequencing without cell sorting. Only patients for whom sufficient RNA was available from at least two tumor regions were selected for TCR sequencing. Before being selected, tumor and adjacent nontumor lung specimens were reviewed by a lung pathologist. The CDR3 sequence holds 14 residues, the cysteine and phenylalanine included. The only DNA kept is the CDR3, 42 bases in frame from the first base. CDR1 and CDR2 are read off the germline V gene as SGHDN and FVKESK. The germline V end is reduced by 6 bases and the J end by 6 bases; junction bases left unmatched: 8.

Recombination connected TRBV14 to TRBJ1-2, with 9 bases matching TRBD1. This clonotype was obtained from a female donor with early-stage non-small cell lung cancer. Sequenced material: lung tumor tissue, taken at surgery. The nucleotide sequence reads as follows: TGTGCCAGCAGGAAACAGGGGGCGCGCCATGGCTACACCTTC. Protein translation: CASRKQGARHGYTF.